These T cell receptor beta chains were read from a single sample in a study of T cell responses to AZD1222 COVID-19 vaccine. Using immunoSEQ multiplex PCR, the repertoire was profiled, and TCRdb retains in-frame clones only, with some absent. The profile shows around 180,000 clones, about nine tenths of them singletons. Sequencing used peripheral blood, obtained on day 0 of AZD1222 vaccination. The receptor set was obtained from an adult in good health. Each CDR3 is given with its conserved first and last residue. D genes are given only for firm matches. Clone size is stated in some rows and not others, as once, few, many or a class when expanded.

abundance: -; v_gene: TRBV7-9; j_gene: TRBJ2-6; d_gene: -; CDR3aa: CASSARWANVLTF; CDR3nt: TGTGCCAGCAGCGCCCGGTGGGCCAACGTCCTGACTTTC
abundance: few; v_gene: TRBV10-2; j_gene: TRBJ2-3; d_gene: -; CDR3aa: CASGNQGLTDTQYF; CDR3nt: TGCGCCAGCGGGAATCAGGGGCTCACAGATACGCAGTATTTT
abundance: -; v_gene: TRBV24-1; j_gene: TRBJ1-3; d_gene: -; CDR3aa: CATSDLTGNTIYF; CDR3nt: TGTGCCACCAGTGATTTGACTGGAAACACCATATATTTT
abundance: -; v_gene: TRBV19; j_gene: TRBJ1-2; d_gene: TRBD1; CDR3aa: CASSSQQGATRSFGYTF; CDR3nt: TGTGCCAGTAGTTCCCAACAGGGGGCAACGCGTTCCTTTGGCTACACCTTC
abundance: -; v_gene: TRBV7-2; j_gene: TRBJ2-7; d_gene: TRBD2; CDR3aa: CASSKSPSGNYEQYF; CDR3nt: TGTGCCAGCAGCAAATCTCCTAGCGGGAACTACGAGCAGTACTTC
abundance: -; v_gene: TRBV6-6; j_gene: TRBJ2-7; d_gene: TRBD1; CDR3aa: CASSQDRVSYEQYF; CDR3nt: TGTGCCAGCAGCCAGGACAGGGTCTCCTACGAGCAGTACTTC
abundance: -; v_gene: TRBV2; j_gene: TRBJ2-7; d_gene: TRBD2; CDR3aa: CASRKLAGSYEQYF; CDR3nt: TGTGCCAGCCGGAAGTTAGCGGGATCCTACGAGCAGTACTTC
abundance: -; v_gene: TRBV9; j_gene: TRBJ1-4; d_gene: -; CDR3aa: CASSVVGPHVEKLFF; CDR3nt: TGTGCCAGCAGCGTAGTTGGACCTCATGTCGAAAAACTGTTTTTT
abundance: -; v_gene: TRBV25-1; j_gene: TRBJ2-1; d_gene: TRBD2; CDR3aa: CASRTSGRGNEQFF; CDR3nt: TGTGCCAGCAGGACTAGCGGGAGGGGCAATGAGCAGTTCTTC
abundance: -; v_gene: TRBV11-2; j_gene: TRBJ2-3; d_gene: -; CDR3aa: CASSLVGDASTDTQYF; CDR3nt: TGTGCCAGCAGCTTAGTTGGTGATGCTAGCACAGATACGCAGTATTTT
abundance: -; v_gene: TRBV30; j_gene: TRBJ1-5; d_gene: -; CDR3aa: CAWSSASPRHNQPQHF; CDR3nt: TGTGCCTGGAGTAGTGCGAGTCCGAGACACAATCAGCCCCAGCATTTT
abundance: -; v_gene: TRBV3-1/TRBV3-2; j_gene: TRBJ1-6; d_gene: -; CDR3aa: CASSQSSNSPLHF; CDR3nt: TGTGCCAGCAGCCAGTCCTCTAATTCACCCCTCCACTTT
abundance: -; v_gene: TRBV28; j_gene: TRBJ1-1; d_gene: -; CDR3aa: CASSLDRNTEAFF; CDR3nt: TGTGCCAGCAGTTTAGACAGGAACACTGAAGCTTTCTTT
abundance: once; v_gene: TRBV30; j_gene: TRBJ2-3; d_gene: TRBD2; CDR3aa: CAWSRPGLAGGLPTDTQYF; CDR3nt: TGTGCCTGGAGCAGGCCGGGACTAGCGGGAGGGCTCCCCACAGATACGCAGTATTTT
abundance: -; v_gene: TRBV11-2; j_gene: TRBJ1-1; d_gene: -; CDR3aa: CASSLLGAMNTEAFF; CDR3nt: TGTGCCAGCAGCTTACTAGGGGCTATGAACACTGAAGCTTTCTTT
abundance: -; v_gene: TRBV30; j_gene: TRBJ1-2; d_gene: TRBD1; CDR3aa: CAWSPRGLGYGYTF; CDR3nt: TGTGCCTGGAGTCCCAGGGGGCTCGGCTATGGCTACACCTTC
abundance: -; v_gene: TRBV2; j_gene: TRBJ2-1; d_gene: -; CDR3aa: CASSRVMGYNEQFF; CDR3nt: TGTGCCAGCAGCCGGGTAATGGGATACAATGAGCAGTTCTTC